Below are 24 T cell receptor beta chains sequenced from a single sample in a study of cytotoxic CD8 clonotypes in ibrutinib-treated CLL. Libraries were prepared by immunoSEQ multiplex PCR; TCRdb keeps only in-frame clonotypes and omits some of them. This table holds some 29,000 clones, around 63% found once. This material consisted of PBMCs, taken after 24 months of ibrutinib treatment. These receptors originate from a human donor with chronic lymphocytic leukemia.

The V call is TRBV15, the J call TRBJ1-1, with 7 bases that match TRBD1. Germline CDR1 LNHNV, CDR2 YYDKDF (reference sequence). The CDR3 contains 14 residues. V lost 1 base, J lost 11 bases, and 10 bases stayed unmatched. CDR3 coding DNA: TGTGCCACCAGCAGAGGGGGCAGGGGGGTAGTGGCTTTCTTT. The encoded protein is CATSRGGRGVVAFF.

This clone is classed as medium-sized. The chain is built from TRBV25-1 and TRBJ2-1, with 12 nucleotides matching TRBD2. The CDR3 length is 16 residues. J gave up 4 bases and V 3 bases, and 4 bases lay outside the gene matches. The germline V gene has CDR1 MGHDK and CDR2 SYGVNS. The CDR3 region is CASSDQTSGGYNEQFF. The CDR3 coding sequence is TGTGCCAGCAGTGACCAAACTAGCGGGGGGTACAATGAGCAGTTCTTC.

The rearrangement joins TRBV20-1 to TRBJ2-3, with no clear D. Germline-derived CDR1 and CDR2 are DFQATT and SNEGSKA (reference sequence). With 5 bases removed from V and 2 bases from J, the gap between germline ends came to 5 bases. The CDR3 runs to 11 residues. CDR3 bases: TGCAGTGCTCCCGTCACAGATACGCAGTATTTT. Its protein is CSAPVTDTQYF.

The rearrangement joins TRBV5-1 to TRBJ1-6; D gene uncertain. Trimming left V 4 bases short and J 3 bases short, with 5 bases between. This CDR3 contains 13 residues. CDR1 and CDR2 (germline): SGHRS, YFSETQ. In DNA form, the CDR3 reads TGCGCCAGCAGCATAATCTATAATTCACCCCTCCACTTT. Encoded protein: CASSIIYNSPLHF.

The rearrangement links TRBV10-3 to TRBJ1-2; 7 bases agree with TRBD1. The CDR3 runs to 11 residues. CDR1 and CDR2 (germline): ENHRY, SYGVKD. With V trimmed by 9 bases and J by 4 bases, 2 bases remained unmatched. CDR3 nucleotides: TGTGCCATAGGGACAGTCTATGGCTACACCTTC. Translation gives CAIGTVYGYTF.

This clone is medium-sized (0.01 to 0.1%) within its sample. The J gene is TRBJ2-1, the V gene TRBV6-5; D gene uncertain. The CDR3 is 14 amino acids. Looked up from germline, CDR1 is MNHEY and CDR2 is SVGAGI. V was trimmed by 2 bases and J by 7 bases, leaving 12 bases between them. The CDR3 nucleotides read TGTGCCAGCAGTTACGAACAAGAATCGAATGAGCAGTTCTTC. Translating gives CASSYEQESNEQFF.

The DNA of the CDR3 is TGTGCCAGTAGTATCAGCGCGGGGGGGGACTACGAGCAGTACTTC. It codes for CASSISAGGDYEQYF. The chain uses TRBV19 and TRBJ2-7; 9 bases are a match to TRBD2. Germline CDR1 reads LNHDA; CDR2 reads SQIVND (reference sequence). This CDR3 spans 15 amino acids. With V trimmed by 3 bases and J by 3 bases, 6 bases remained unmatched.

This chain joins TRBV9 and TRBJ2-1; 8 positions match TRBD2. The germline CDR1 and CDR2 sequences are SGDLS and YYNGEE. This CDR3 comprises 15 residues. The ends lost 4 bases at V and 5 bases at J; junction bases unmatched: 8. Here the CDR3 DNA reads TGTGCCAGCAGCTCATCCGGGACTAGGAACAATGAGCAGTTCTTC. Amino acids: CASSSSGTRNNEQFF.

This clone was seen a single time. CDR3 loop: CASSLAPDRGNYNEQFF. In DNA, the CDR3 is TGTGCCAGCAGCTTAGCTCCGGACAGGGGGAATTACAATGAGCAGTTCTTC. The rearrangement joins TRBV7-6 to TRBJ2-1, with TRBD1 matching over 10 bases. The V gene end was trimmed by 0 bases and the J gene end by 4 bases; junction bases not matched to a gene: 6. CDR1 and CDR2 from the germline V gene are SGHVS and FNYEAQ. The CDR3 spans 17 residues.

This chain joins TRBV5-6 and TRBJ2-1; D might be TRBD1 or TRBD2, each matching 5 bases. This CDR3 is 15 amino acids long. Germline V gives CDR1 SGHDT, CDR2 YYEEEE. V was cut by 0 bases and J by 3 bases, with 10 bases left in between. This CDR3 is CASSLAVGVYNEQFF. As DNA, the CDR3 is TGTGCCAGCAGCTTGGCTGTGGGGGTCTACAATGAGCAGTTCTTC.

This chain connects TRBV7-3 to TRBJ2-2; 9 bases fit TRBD1. Trimming took 1 base from V and 5 from J; bases not matched to a gene: 8. The CDR3 totals 17 residues. Germline CDR1 SGHTA, CDR2 FQGTGA. This chain's CDR3 is CASSLIPGQGRTGELFF. CDR3 coding DNA: TGTGCCAGCAGCTTAATCCCGGGACAGGGAAGGACCGGGGAGCTGTTTTTT.

CDR3: CASSIHRGGTYEQYF. The CDR3 bases are TGTGCCAGCAGCATCCATAGGGGAGGGACCTACGAGCAGTACTTC. V is TRBV21-1 and J is TRBJ2-7; the D call in the table, TRBD2, was not verified against the DNA. TRBV21-1 is marked as a pseudogene. The CDR3 has 15 amino acids.

J is TRBJ1-1 and V is TRBV11-3, with a possible D match to TRBD1 (5 bases). V was cut by 2 bases and J by 0 bases, with 10 bases left in between. The germline V gene encodes CDR1 SGHNT and CDR2 YENEEA. The CDR3 is 15 amino acids. The CDR3 spells CASSLQGGMNTEAFF. CDR3 in DNA: TGTGCCAGCAGCTTACAGGGAGGTATGAACACTGAAGCTTTCTTT.

The CDR3 here is CASSVGPGGDYEQYF. The CDR3 region has the DNA TGTGCCAGCAGCGTAGGGCCAGGGGGCGATTACGAGCAGTACTTC. The chain is built from TRBV9 and TRBJ2-7; 8 bases fit TRBD1. The J segment lost 4 bases and the V segment lost 0 bases, leaving 6 bases of the junction unmatched. The CDR3 length is 15 residues. Germline CDR1 is SGDLS and CDR2 is YYNGEE.

The rearrangement uses TRBV6-5 and TRBJ1-5; D may be TRBD1 (6 bases). Germline V CDR1 and CDR2: MNHEY, SVGAGI. The V and J ends lost 4 bases and 6 bases respectively, with 19 bases between them. The CDR3 covers 16 residues. This chain's CDR3 is CASSSRGGVDRQPQHF. The CDR3 nucleotides read TGTGCCAGCAGTTCCAGGGGAGGGGTAGATCGTCAGCCCCAGCATTTT.

The table lists this clone with a few counts. The genes are TRBV27 and TRBJ2-1; D possibly corresponds to TRBD2 (6 bases). The CDR3 consists of 14 residues. The ends were cut back, 4 bases at V and 8 bases at J, with 15 bases in the middle. Germline lookup yields CDR1 MNHEY and CDR2 SMNVEV (reference sequence). The CDR3 sequence is CASSYLLALDEQFF. The DNA of the CDR3 is TGTGCCAGCAGTTACCTACTAGCCCTGGATGAGCAGTTCTTC.

The CDR3: CASSFIQGDEQYF. In DNA form, the CDR3 reads TGTGCCAGCAGCTTTATACAGGGAGACGAGCAGTACTTC. V and J are TRBV7-9 and TRBJ2-7, with a tentative D call TRBD1 (6 bases). This CDR3 has 13 amino acids. V was clipped by 3 bases and J by 5 bases, with 11 bases between them. Germline lookup yields CDR1 SEHNR and CDR2 FQNEAQ (reference sequence).

The chain is built from TRBV25-1 and TRBJ1-3; D is possibly TRBD1 (5 bases). V lost 8 bases and J 0 bases, leaving 23 bases between the germline ends. The CDR3 has 18 amino acids. Germline assignment: CDR1 MGHDK and CDR2 SYGVNS. The CDR3 reads CASGYRKRYRSSGNTIYF. CDR3 nucleotide sequence: TGTGCCAGCGGCTACCGAAAGCGGTACAGGTCCTCTGGAAACACCATATATTTT.

This clone has only a few counts. The DNA for the CDR3 is TGTGCCAGCAGCCTAAACAGCCGCGAACTGTTTTTT. Protein sequence: CASSLNSRELFF. The rearrangement uses TRBV7-9 and TRBJ1-4; D gene ambiguous. Deletions cut 5 bases from V and 12 bases from J, with 13 bases between. The CDR3 length is 12 residues. Germline V CDR1 and CDR2: SEHNR, FQNEAQ (reference sequence).

This clone was counted only a few times. For the CDR3, the DNA is TGCGCCAGCAGCCACACGTCGCTTTCCAATGAGCAGTTCTTC. Its translation is CASSHTSLSNEQFF. The V and J genes are TRBV4-3 and TRBJ2-1; D not resolved. V was shortened by 3 bases and J by 6 bases, with 12 bases between the two germline ends. The CDR3 is 14 residues long. Looked up from germline, CDR1 is LGHNA and CDR2 is YSLEER.

A remark on this clone: Distinct nucleotide sequences in the sample also encode this CDR3. J is TRBJ2-7 and V is TRBV18; TRBD2 is a possible D gene (6 bases). Germline V gene sequence: CDR1 KGHSH, CDR2 LQKENI. V was clipped by 3 bases and J by 3 bases, with 6 bases between them. CDR3 length: 12 residues. DNA of the CDR3: TGTGCCAGCTCACCGGGGGGCTACGAGCAGTACTTC. Translated, it gives CASSPGGYEQYF. The full variable domain, rest sourced from reference TRBV18 and TRBJ2-7, is NAGVMQNPRHLVRRRGQEARLRCSPMKGHSHVYWYRQLPEEGLKFMVYLQKENIIDESGMPKERFSAEFPKEGPSILRIQQVVRGDSAAYFCASSPGGYEQYFGPGTRLTVT.

The chain carries TRBV30 and TRBJ1-3, with unresolved D. The CDR3 extends over 17 amino acids. Trimming cost V 0 bases and J 0 bases, with 15 bases left between them. Per germline, CDR1 GTSNPN and CDR2 SVGIG (reference sequence). CDR3 protein: CAWSVGAEQTSGNTIYF. In nucleotides, the CDR3 is TGTGCCTGGAGTGTTGGCGCGGAGCAGACCTCTGGAAACACCATATATTTT.

The V gene is TRBV7-9, the J gene TRBJ1-4, with 12 nucleotides matching TRBD1. Germline CDR1 SEHNR, CDR2 FQNEAQ (reference sequence). The CDR3 consists of 16 residues. V was clipped by 1 base and J by 8 bases; unmatched bases: 5. CDR3 coding DNA: TGTGCCAGCAGCTTAGGGGACAGGGGGCTGAAGGAAAAACTGTTTTTT. It codes for CASSLGDRGLKEKLFF.

The V and J genes are TRBV5-1 and TRBJ1-3; tentatively, D is TRBD1 (6 bases). The CDR3 has 16 residues. Deletions cut 2 bases from V and 2 bases from J, with 14 bases between. The germline gives CDR1 SGHRS, CDR2 YFSETQ. CDR3 nucleotides: TGCGCCAGCAGCTTAATAACAGGGTTGACTGGAAACACCATATATTTT. It specifies CASSLITGLTGNTIYF.